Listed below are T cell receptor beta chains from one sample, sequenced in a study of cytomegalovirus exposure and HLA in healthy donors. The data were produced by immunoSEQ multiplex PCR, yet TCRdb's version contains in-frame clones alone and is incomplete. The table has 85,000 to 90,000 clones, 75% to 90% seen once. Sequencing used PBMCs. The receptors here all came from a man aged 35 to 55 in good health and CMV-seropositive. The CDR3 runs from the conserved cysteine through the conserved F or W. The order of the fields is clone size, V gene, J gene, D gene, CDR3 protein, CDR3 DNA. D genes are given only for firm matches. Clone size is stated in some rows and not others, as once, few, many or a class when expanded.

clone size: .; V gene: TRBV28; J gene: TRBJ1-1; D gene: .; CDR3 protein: CASSSYRGSDLQNTEAFF; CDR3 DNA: TGTGCCAGCAGTTCCTATAGGGGCAGCGATCTCCAGAACACTGAAGCTTTCTTT
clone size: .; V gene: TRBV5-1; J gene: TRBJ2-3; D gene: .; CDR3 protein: CASSLIGDSTDTQYF; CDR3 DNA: TGCGCCAGCAGCTTAATCGGAGACAGCACAGATACGCAGTATTTT
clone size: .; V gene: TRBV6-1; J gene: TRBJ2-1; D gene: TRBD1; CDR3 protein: CASSEAIGQGFGNEQFF; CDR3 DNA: TGTGCCAGCAGTGAAGCAATAGGACAGGGGTTCGGCAATGAGCAGTTCTTC
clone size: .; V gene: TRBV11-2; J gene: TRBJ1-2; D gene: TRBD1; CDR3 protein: CASSLGGGTDFYGYTF; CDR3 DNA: TGTGCCAGCAGCTTAGGCGGCGGGACAGATTTCTATGGCTACACCTTC
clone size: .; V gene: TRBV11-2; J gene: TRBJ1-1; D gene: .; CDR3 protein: CASSLDWEGLNTEAFF; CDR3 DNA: TGTGCCAGCAGCTTAGATTGGGAGGGATTGAACACTGAAGCTTTCTTT
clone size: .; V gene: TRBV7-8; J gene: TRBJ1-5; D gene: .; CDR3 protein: CASSLREGQPQHF; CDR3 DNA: TGTGCCAGCAGCTTAAGGGAGGGTCAGCCCCAGCATTTT
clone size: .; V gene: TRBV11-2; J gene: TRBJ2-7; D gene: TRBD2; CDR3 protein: CASSPRDYFYEQYF; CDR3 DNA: TGTGCCAGCAGCCCGCGGGACTATTTCTACGAGCAGTACTTC
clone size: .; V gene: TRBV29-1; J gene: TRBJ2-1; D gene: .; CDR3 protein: CSARGVYNEQFF; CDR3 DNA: TGCAGCGCCCGCGGCGTATACAATGAGCAGTTCTTC
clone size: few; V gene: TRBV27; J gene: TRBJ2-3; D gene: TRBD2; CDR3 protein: CASRGLAIDTQYF; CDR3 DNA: TGTGCCAGCAGAGGACTAGCGATAGATACGCAGTATTTT
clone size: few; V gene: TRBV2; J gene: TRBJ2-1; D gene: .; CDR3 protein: CASSKLVLSGNEQFF; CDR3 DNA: TGTGCCAGCAGCAAACTAGTCCTATCTGGCAATGAGCAGTTCTTC
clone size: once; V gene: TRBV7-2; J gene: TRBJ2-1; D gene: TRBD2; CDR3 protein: CASSSRLAGGPGQFF; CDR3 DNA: TGTGCCAGCAGCTCCCGACTAGCGGGAGGGCCAGGGCAGTTCTTC
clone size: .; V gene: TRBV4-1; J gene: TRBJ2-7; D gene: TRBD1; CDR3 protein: CASRKSGQGVYEQYF; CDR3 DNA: TGCGCCAGCAGAAAATCGGGACAGGGGGTTTACGAGCAGTACTTC
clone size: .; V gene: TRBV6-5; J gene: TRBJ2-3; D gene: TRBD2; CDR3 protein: CASSYKLAGVQYTQYF; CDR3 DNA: TGTGCCAGCAGTTACAAACTAGCGGGAGTCCAATATACGCAGTATTTT
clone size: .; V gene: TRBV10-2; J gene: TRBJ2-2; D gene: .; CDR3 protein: CASSVAGGAPTGELFF; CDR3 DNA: TGCGCCAGCAGCGTGGCAGGCGGGGCTCCCACCGGGGAGCTGTTTTTT
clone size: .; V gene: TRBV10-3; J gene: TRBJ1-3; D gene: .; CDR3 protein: CAISEASGKNAGNTIYF; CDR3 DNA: TGTGCCATCAGTGAAGCCTCAGGGAAGAATGCTGGAAACACCATATATTTT
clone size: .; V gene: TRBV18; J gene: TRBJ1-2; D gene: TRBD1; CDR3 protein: CASSQGQGVNYGYTF; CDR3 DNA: TGTGCCAGCTCACAAGGACAGGGGGTTAACTATGGCTACACCTTC
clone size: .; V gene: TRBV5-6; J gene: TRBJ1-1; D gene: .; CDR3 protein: CASSLYKRRGEAFF; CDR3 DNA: TGTGCCAGCAGCTTGTATAAAAGACGGGGTGAAGCTTTCTTT
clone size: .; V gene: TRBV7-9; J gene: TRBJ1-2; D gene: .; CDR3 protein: CASSEAGGNYGYTF; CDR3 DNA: TGTGCCAGCAGCGAAGCGGGGGGGAACTATGGCTACACCTTC
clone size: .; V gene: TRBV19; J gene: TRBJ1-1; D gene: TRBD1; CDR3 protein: CASMGQGAIGAFF; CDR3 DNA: TGTGCCAGTATGGGACAGGGGGCGATTGGAGCTTTCTTT
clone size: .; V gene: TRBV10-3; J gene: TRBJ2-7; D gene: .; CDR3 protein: CAISGEGGGYEQYF; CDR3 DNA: TGTGCCATCAGTGGGGAGGGAGGGGGTTACGAGCAGTACTTC
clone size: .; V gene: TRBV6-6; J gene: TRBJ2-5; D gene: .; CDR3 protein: CASSYPTRKETQYF; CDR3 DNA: TGTGCCAGCAGTTACCCGACTAGAAAAGAGACCCAGTACTTC
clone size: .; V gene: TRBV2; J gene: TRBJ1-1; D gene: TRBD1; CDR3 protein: CASSEGGRGAFF; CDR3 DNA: TGTGCCAGCAGTGAAGGTGGCAGGGGGGCTTTCTTT
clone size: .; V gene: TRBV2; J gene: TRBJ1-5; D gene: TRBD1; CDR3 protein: CASSDRGLSNQPQHF; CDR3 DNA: TGTGCCAGCAGTGATAGGGGGCTGAGCAATCAGCCCCAGCATTTT
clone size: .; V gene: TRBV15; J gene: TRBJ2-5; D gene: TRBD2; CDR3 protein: CATMALAEETQYF; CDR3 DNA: TGTGCCACCATGGCCCTAGCGGAGGAGACCCAGTACTTC
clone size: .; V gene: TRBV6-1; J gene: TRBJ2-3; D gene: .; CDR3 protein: CASRDIVLKPDTQYF; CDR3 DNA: TGTGCCAGCAGGGACATTGTTTTGAAACCAGATACGCAGTATTTT
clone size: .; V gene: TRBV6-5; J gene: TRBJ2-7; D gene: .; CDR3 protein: CASSYSNQGYSYEQYF; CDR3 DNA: TGTGCCAGCAGTTACTCGAACCAGGGGTACTCCTACGAGCAGTACTTC
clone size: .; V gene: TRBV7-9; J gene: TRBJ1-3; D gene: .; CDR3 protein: CSSREGSGNTIYF; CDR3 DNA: TGTTCCAGCAGGGAGGGTTCTGGAAACACCATATATTTT
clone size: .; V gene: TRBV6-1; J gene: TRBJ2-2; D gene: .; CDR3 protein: CASIPNTGELFF; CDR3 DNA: TGTGCCAGTATCCCGAACACCGGGGAGCTGTTTTTT
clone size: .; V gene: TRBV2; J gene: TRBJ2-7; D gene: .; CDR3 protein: CASSVRGEQYF; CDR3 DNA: TGTGCCAGCAGTGTTCGGGGCGAGCAGTACTTC
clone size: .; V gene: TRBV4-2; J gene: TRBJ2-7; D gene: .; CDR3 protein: CASSQGQGTYEQYF; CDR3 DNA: TGTGCCAGCAGCCAGGGGCAGGGAACTTACGAGCAGTACTTC
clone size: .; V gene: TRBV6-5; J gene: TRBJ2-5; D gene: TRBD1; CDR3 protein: CASSYPGQGSETQYF; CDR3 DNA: TGTGCCAGCAGTTACCCGGGACAGGGATCCGAGACCCAGTACTTC
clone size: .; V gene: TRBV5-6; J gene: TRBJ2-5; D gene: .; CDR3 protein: CASSPQGRVGETQYF; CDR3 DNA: TGTGCCAGCAGCCCGCAGGGGAGGGTCGGGGAGACCCAGTACTTC
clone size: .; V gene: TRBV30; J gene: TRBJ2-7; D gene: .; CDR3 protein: CAWSAQTWGDEQYF; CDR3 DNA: TGTGCCTGGAGTGCTCAGACCTGGGGGGACGAGCAGTACTTC
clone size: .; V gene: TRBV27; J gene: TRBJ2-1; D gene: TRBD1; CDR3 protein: CASRGQGAYNEQFF; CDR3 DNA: TGTGCCAGCAGGGGGCAGGGGGCCTACAATGAGCAGTTCTTC
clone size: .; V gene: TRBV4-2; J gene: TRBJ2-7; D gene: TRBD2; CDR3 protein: CASSQGLAGSYEQYF; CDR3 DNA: TGTGCCAGCAGCCAAGGACTAGCGGGCTCCTACGAGCAGTACTTC
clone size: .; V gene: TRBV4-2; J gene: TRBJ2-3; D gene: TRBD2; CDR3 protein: CASSQPFASGNDTQYF; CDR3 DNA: TGTGCCAGCAGCCAACCCTTCGCTAGCGGGAATGATACGCAGTATTTT
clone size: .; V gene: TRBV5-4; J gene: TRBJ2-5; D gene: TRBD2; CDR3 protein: CASSPRTSGQETQYF; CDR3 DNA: TGTGCCAGCAGCCCACGGACTAGCGGACAAGAGACCCAGTACTTC